Detailed here is one T cell receptor beta chain. Antigen specificity is unknown. The data were obtained in a study of cytomegalovirus exposure and HLA in healthy donors. Broader study findings: The TCR clusters that emerged in the first cohort tended, a later analysis found, to co-occur in the approximately 130 validation repertoires. Rare TCR sequences dominated, though some public TCRs recurred in many donors. The study put 150 or so TCR beta chains on its list as cytomegalovirus-associated. In vitro confirmation showed a few CMV-associated chains to be CMV antigen specific.

Method: immunoSEQ multiplex PCR; TCRdb's copy keeps in-frame clones and lacks some. The sample has tens of thousands of clones, about 97% seen once. The V gene end was trimmed by 7 bases and the J gene end by 0 bases; junction bases not matched to a gene: 4. The germline V gene encodes CDR1 MRHNA and CDR2 SNTAGT. This CDR3 spans 15 amino acids. This rearrangement joins TRBV6-4 to TRBJ2-2, with 8 bases fitting TRBD1. The TCR originated in a woman in her late teens or twenties in good health and CMV-seropositive. Sequenced input: PBMCs. DNA for the CDR3: TGTGCCAGCAACCCAGGGGGCCCGAACACCGGGGAGCTGTTTTTT. Protein: CASNPGGPNTGELFF.